Listed below are T cell receptor beta chains from one sample, sequenced in a study of blood T cell repertoires in COVID-19. The method was immunoSEQ multiplex PCR; TCRdb's version includes in-frame clones alone and lacks a portion of them. The table includes around 130,000 clones, roughly four fifths detected once. Sequencing was done on a sample of peripheral blood. Receptors originate from a human donor in a cohort sampled during active COVID-19. Both conserved end residues are part of each CDR3. A D gene is named only where the DNA matches it firmly. Size values are once, few and many counts, or a class for expanded clones, and some rows have none.

abundance	d_gene	v_gene	j_gene	CDR3nt	CDR3aa
few	TRBD1	TRBV7-9	TRBJ2-3	TGTGCCAGCAGCTTAACCGGGACAGGGGTCACAGATACGCAGTATTTT	CASSLTGTGVTDTQYF
once	TRBD1	TRBV7-6	TRBJ1-6	TGTGCCAGCAGCTTAGGACAGGGGTATAATTCACCCCTCCACTTT	CASSLGQGYNSPLHF
few	TRBD1	TRBV14	TRBJ2-3	TGTGCCAGCAGCCAAGACCGGACAGGGGCAGATACGCAGTATTTT	CASSQDRTGADTQYF
NA	NA	TRBV7-9	TRBJ1-2	TGTGCCAGCAGCTTAGGGGACACGATATATGGCTACACCTTC	CASSLGDTIYGYTF
few	TRBD1	TRBV4-1	TRBJ1-4	TGCGCCAGCAGCCACCGTACAGGGGGGGCTAATGAAAAACTGTTTTTT	CASSHRTGGANEKLFF
NA	NA	TRBV29-1	TRBJ1-5	TGCAGCGTATACGACAGGCTCGATCAGCCCCAGCATTTT	CSVYDRLDQPQHF
few	TRBD2	TRBV5-1	TRBJ2-1	TGCGCCAGCAGCGGGGGAGGGCCAGCTAGCTCCTACAATGAGCAGTTCTTC	CASSGGGPASSYNEQFF
NA	NA	TRBV5-4	TRBJ1-2	TGTGCCAGCAGCAAATCGACGACAGTTACAACCGGCTACACCTTC	CASSKSTTVTTGYTF
NA	TRBD1	TRBV30	TRBJ1-4	TGTGCCTGGAGAATGGGACAGGGGAATGAAAAACTGTTTTTT	CAWRMGQGNEKLFF
NA	TRBD2	TRBV5-4	TRBJ2-1	TGTGCCAGCAGCTTTCGGACTAGCGGGGATGAGCAGTTCTTC	CASSFRTSGDEQFF
NA	TRBD1	TRBV6-5	TRBJ1-1	TGTGCCAGCAGTTACGGACAGGGGGGGGTGAACACTGAAGCTTTCTTT	CASSYGQGGVNTEAFF
NA	NA	TRBV4-1	TRBJ1-3	TGCGCCAGCAGCCAAGAAACCAGGGGAGGGAACACCATATATTTT	CASSQETRGGNTIYF
few	NA	TRBV2	TRBJ1-1	TGTGCCAGCAGTGAAGTCGGGGACTCTGAAGCTTTCTTT	CASSEVGDSEAFF
NA	TRBD2	TRBV6-5	TRBJ2-7	TGTGCCAGCAGCCATACCGGGGGGGGGTTCTACGAGCAGTACTTC	CASSHTGGGFYEQYF
NA	TRBD1	TRBV6-6	TRBJ1-2	TGTGCCAGCAGTCCCCGGGGCGGGCTCCAGGGGGCGTCGAGAGGCTACACCTTC	CASSPRGGLQGASRGYTF
NA	NA	TRBV5-6	TRBJ2-7	TGTGCCAGCAGCTTGGTACGGACTGTCTCCTACGAGCAGTACTTC	CASSLVRTVSYEQYF
NA	TRBD1	TRBV5-1	TRBJ2-7	TGCGCCAGCAGCCCAGGACAGGTCCCCTCCTACGAGCAGTACTTC	CASSPGQVPSYEQYF
NA	TRBD2	TRBV5-4	TRBJ2-7	TGTGCCAGCAGCGTAGGACTAGGGGAGTACGAGCAGTACTTC	CASSVGLGEYEQYF
NA	NA	TRBV2	TRBJ1-5	TGTGCCAGCAGGCCAGGGACTTATAGCAATCAGCCCCAGCATTTT	CASRPGTYSNQPQHF
NA	NA	TRBV2	TRBJ1-2	TGTGCCAGCAGTGCGCAAGCCTATGGCTACACCTTC	CASSAQAYGYTF
NA	TRBD1	TRBV7-9	TRBJ2-7	TGTGCCAGCAGCTCCCGGACAGGGGACTACGAGCAGTACTTC	CASSSRTGDYEQYF
NA	TRBD1	TRBV19	TRBJ2-5	TGTGCCAGCCCTTTGGGAAGGGGACAGGGGGTAACATATGGGGAGACCCAGTACTTC	CASPLGRGQGVTYGETQYF
NA	TRBD1	TRBV7-8	TRBJ2-6	TGTGCCAGCAGCTTAGCGCGGGGCAGGGGGCGAATTGGGGCCAACGTCCTGACTTTC	CASSLARGRGRIGANVLTF
few	TRBD1	TRBV29-1	TRBJ2-1	TGCAGCGTTGAAACAGGGGCGCTGGCGCAGTTCTTC	CSVETGALAQFF
NA	TRBD1	TRBV5-8	TRBJ1-5	TGTGCCAGCAGCTTGGTTGGGACAGGGAGTAACAATCAGCCCCAGCATTTT	CASSLVGTGSNNQPQHF
NA	TRBD1	TRBV4-2	TRBJ1-1	TGTGCCAGCAGCCAAGAGCCAGACAGGGGGGGAAGCCCTGAAGCTTTCTTT	CASSQEPDRGGSPEAFF
once	TRBD2	TRBV5-8	TRBJ2-1	TGTGCCAGCAGCTTGTCTTGGACTAGCATATACAATGAGCAGTTCTTC	CASSLSWTSIYNEQFF
NA	NA	TRBV11-3	TRBJ1-1	TGTGCCAGCAGCTTCGGGGGGAACACTGAAGCTTTCTTT	CASSFGGNTEAFF
NA	NA	TRBV5-8	TRBJ1-3	TGTGCCAGCAGCCTCGCGAGGAACACCATATATTTT	CASSLARNTIYF
NA	NA	TRBV5-3	TRBJ1-2	TGTGCCAGAAGCCCCCGGGACTTAAGCTACACCTTC	CARSPRDLSYTF
NA	NA	TRBV28	TRBJ2-7	TGTGCCAGCAGTGGCGGGGTCTACGAGCAGTACTTC	CASSGGVYEQYF
NA	TRBD2	TRBV9	TRBJ2-7	TGTGCCAGCAGCGTAGCGGGGGGGCCACCCTACGAGCAGTACTTC	CASSVAGGPPYEQYF
NA	TRBD1	TRBV5-1	TRBJ2-7	TGCGCCAGCAGCTTGCAGGGGGACTACGAGCAGTACTTC	CASSLQGDYEQYF
NA	TRBD1	TRBV3-1/TRBV3-2	TRBJ2-2	TGTGCCAGCAGCCAGGCCAGGGGGCACACCGGGGAGCTGTTTTTT	CASSQARGHTGELFF
NA	NA	TRBV5-4	TRBJ1-4	TGTGCCAGCAGCTTACAGGGCCAGGGTGAAAAACTGTTTTTT	CASSLQGQGEKLFF
NA	NA	TRBV2	TRBJ1-3	TGTGCCAGCACTTATGATCAGGGATTTGGAAACACCATATATTTT	CASTYDQGFGNTIYF
few	NA	TRBV30	TRBJ1-5	TGTGCCTGGGGCCCTCCAGTGTATAGCAATCAGCCCCAGCATTTT	CAWGPPVYSNQPQHF
NA	TRBD1	TRBV5-1	TRBJ1-5	TGCGCCAGCAGCCCGACAGGGGCCCGCAATCAGCCCCAGCATTTT	CASSPTGARNQPQHF
NA	TRBD1	TRBV5-8	TRBJ2-7	TGTGCCAGCATCAGCTACACCCCCGGGACAGGGGCCTACGAGCAGTACTTC	CASISYTPGTGAYEQYF